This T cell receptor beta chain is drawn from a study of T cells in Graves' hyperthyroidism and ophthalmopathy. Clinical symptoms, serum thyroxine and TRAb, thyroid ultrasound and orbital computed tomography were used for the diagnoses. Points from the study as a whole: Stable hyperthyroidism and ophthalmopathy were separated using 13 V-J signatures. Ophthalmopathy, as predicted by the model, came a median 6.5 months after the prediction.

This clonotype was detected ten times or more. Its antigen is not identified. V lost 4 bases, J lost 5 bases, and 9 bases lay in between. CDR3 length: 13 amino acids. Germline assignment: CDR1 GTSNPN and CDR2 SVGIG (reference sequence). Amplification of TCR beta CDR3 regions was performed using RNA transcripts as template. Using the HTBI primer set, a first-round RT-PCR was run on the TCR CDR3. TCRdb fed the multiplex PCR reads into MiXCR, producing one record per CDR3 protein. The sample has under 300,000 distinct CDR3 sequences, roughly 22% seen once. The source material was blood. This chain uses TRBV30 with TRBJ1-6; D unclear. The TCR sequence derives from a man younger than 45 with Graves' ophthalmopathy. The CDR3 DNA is TGTGCCTGGACCGACGTCAATAATTCACCCCTCCACTTT. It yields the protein CAWTDVNNSPLHF.